The text below deals with one T cell receptor beta chain. Its antigen is not known. At cycle 4 day 1, cycle 7 day 1, and baseline, blood was sampled. The data stem from a study of OX40 agonist ivuxolimab in advanced cancers. About the study: Of mixed ages from about 23 to 85 and averaging approximately 60 years, the group was roughly 85% male. Among those treated, three patients had partial responses, one with hepatocellular carcinoma and two with cutaneous melanoma.

The CDR3 contains 15 residues. With 5 bases removed from V and 7 bases from J, the gap between germline ends came to 15 bases. Germline values: CDR1 SGHTA, CDR2 FQGNSA. General study findings and limits: At 0.1 to 3.0 mg/kg and by week 6, CD4+ and CD8+ T cells in the blood had expanded clonally.

Clones were read by immunoSEQ multiplex PCR, and TCRdb kept only the in-frame ones, dropping some. The table includes 65,000 to 100,000 clones, about 80% detected once. The sequencing here drew on CD4+ or CD8+ T cells sorted from blood, taken in a trial of the OX40 agonist ivuxolimab. This TCR was sampled from an adult with an advanced solid tumor such as melanoma, head and neck, liver or kidney cancer. The chain uses TRBV7-2 and TRBJ1-6; D is unresolved. CDR3 nucleotides: TGTGCCAGCAGCCCCCCCGGACGGATAAATTCACCCCTCCACTTT. Protein product: CASSPPGRINSPLHF. Together with reference TRBV7-2 and TRBJ1-6, the CDR3 gives the full variable domain: GAGVSQSPSNKVTEKGKDVELRCDPISGHTALYWYRQSLGQGLEFLIYFQGNSAPDKSGLPSDRFSAERTGGSVSTLTIQRTQQEDSAVYLCASSPPGRINSPLHFGNGTRLTVT.